These 12 T cell receptor delta chains were all obtained from the same sample, sequenced in a study of gamma-delta chains in newborns, infants, children. TCRdb redid the clone calls on the reads with CATT. The sample consists of 3,000 to 3,500 delta-chain clones, 0.25% to 0.3% of them appearing once. The specimen sequenced was blood. These receptors were collected from a child who was a newborn, infant or young child, either healthy, febrile or measles-vaccinated (not recorded which).

The table lists this clone with a few counts. A far larger clone is only one base removed, so a read error is likely. This sequence joins TRDV2 and TRDJ3; 12 nucleotides match TRDD3. The CDR3 is 23 amino acids. The V and J ends lost 0 bases and 0 bases, in that order; junction bases with no gene match: 14. In germline, CDR1 is GEAIGNYY, CDR2 EKD. CDR3 loop: CACDTFDVLGDTKASWDTRQMFF. CDR3 DNA sequence: TGTGCCTGTGACACCTTTGATGTACTGGGGGATACTAAGGCCTCCTGGGACACCCGACAGATGTTTTTC.

This clone was picked up a small number of times. This likely reflects a read error, since a far larger clone is one base away. Other DNA sequences within the sample encode an identical CDR3. The chain is built from TRDV2 and TRDJ1, with D possibly matching TRDD3 (5 bases). CDR1 and CDR2 (germline): GEAIGNYY, EKD. Trimming cost V 0 bases and J 4 bases, with 8 bases left between them. This CDR3 is built from 13 residues. Written as DNA, the CDR3 is TGTGCCTGTGACACCGGGGGGTACGATAAACTCATCTTT. Its translation is CACDTGGYDKLIF.

About this clone itself: This DNA's translation and the protein TCRdb lists, from a much larger clone, do not match at residue 13, likely due to a read error; the protein shown is translated from the DNA. The DNA of the CDR3 is TGCGCCTGTGACACGGGGATTCGGTACACCGATAAACGCATCTTT. It codes for CACDTGIRYTDKRIF. The rearrangement uses TRDV2 and TRDJ1; tentatively, D is TRDD3 (6 bases). Germline V CDR1 and CDR2: GEAIGNYY, EKD. The CDR3 is made up of 15 amino acids.

This clone was recorded a few times. The protein recorded in TCRdb matches a much larger clone and deviates from this DNA's translation at residue 13, suggesting a read error; the protein here is obtained by translating the DNA. The V call is TRDV2, the J call TRDJ3; perhaps TRDD3 as D (5 bases). The CDR3 loop spans 18 amino acids. Germline CDR1 is GEAIGNYY and CDR2 is EKD. The CDR3 nucleotides are TGTGCCTGTGACCTACCGCGAGTCAGCTCCTGGGACGCCCGACAGATGTTTTTC. Amino acids: CACDLPRVSSWDARQMFF.

Details on this clone: This DNA's translation and the protein TCRdb lists, from a much larger clone, do not match at residue 13, likely due to a read error; the protein shown is translated from the DNA. The V gene is TRDV2, the J gene TRDJ1; 13 bases fit TRDD3. The CDR3 contains 19 residues. Germline trimming cut 3 bases from V and 3 bases from J; bases unmatched to any gene: 15. Germline V CDR1 and CDR2: GEAIGNYY, EKD. Here the CDR3 DNA reads TGTGCCTGTGACCACGTTACTGGGGGATACGCGATTGGGGCCGATAAACTCATCTTT. Translated, it gives CACDHVTGGYAIGADKLIF.

This clone was counted between two and nine times. A read error is the likely source, as a far larger clone sits one nucleotide away. This sample includes further DNA sequences coding for the same CDR3. The chain couples TRDV2 to TRDJ3; 11 bases fit TRDD3. CDR1 GEAIGNYY and CDR2 EKD come from the germline V gene. The CDR3 covers 19 residues. The CDR3: CACDTPLGDISWDTRQMFF. The CDR3 DNA reads TGTGCCTGCGACACCCCACTGGGGGATATTTCCTGGGACACCCGACAGATGTTTTTC.

This clone was detected only a few times. It is likely a read error: a sequence one base away is far more abundant. Other DNA sequences in this sample translate to the same CDR3. This rearrangement joins TRDV2 to TRDJ3; weak D call: TRDD3 (6 bases). The germline gives CDR1 GEAIGNYY, CDR2 EKD. The CDR3 spans 20 residues. CDR3 in amino acids: CACDRMVWGPSSWDTRQMFF. Written as DNA, the CDR3 is TGTGCCTGCGACAGAATGGTGTGGGGGCCGAGCTCCTGGGACACCCGACAGATGTTTTTC.

Comment on this clone: TCRdb assigns this DNA the protein of a much larger clone, which departs from its translation at residue 8; this likely reflects a read error, and the protein shown comes from translating the DNA. The V call is TRDV1, the J call TRDJ1; D not certain. Germline V gene data show CDR1 as TSWWSYY and CDR2 as QGS. V lost 0 bases, J lost 4 bases, and 18 bases lay in between. CDR3 length equals 17 residues. The CDR3 region has the DNA TGTGCTCTTGGGGAACTAAAGTCTACTCGGTCGGACGATAAACTCATCTTT. It yields the protein CALGELKSTRSDDKLIF.

This clone is termed large. This CDR3 is also generated by other DNA sequences in the sample. This chain uses TRDV2 with TRDJ3; 9 positions agree with TRDD3. Germline CDR1 and CDR2: GEAIGNYY and EKD. The CDR3 covers 18 residues. The junction had 4 bases not matched to a gene; V was cut back by 2 bases and J by 0 bases. The CDR3 here is CACDRLLGDSWDTRQMFF. CDR3 nucleotides: TGTGCCTGTGACAGGTTACTGGGGGACTCCTGGGACACCCGACAGATGTTTTTC.

This clone turned up a few times. TCRdb's entry gives the protein of a much larger clone, which mismatches this DNA's translation at residue 15, likely from a read error; the protein reported here is translated from the DNA. The chain uses TRDV2 and TRDJ3; TRDD3 agrees at 12 bases. The CDR3 has 17 amino acids. Germline CDR1 and CDR2: GEAIGNYY and EKD. The CDR3 here is CACDILGDTWDTRQTFF. DNA of the CDR3: TGTGCCTGTGACATACTGGGGGATACCTGGGACACCCGACAGACGTTTTTC.

This clone occurred a few times. This likely traces to a read error, being one base from a far larger clone. This sequence joins TRAV29/DV5 and TRDJ3; 7 bases fit TRDD3. The CDR3 length is 17 residues. The V gene's germline CDR1 is NSMFDY and CDR2 ISSIKDK. In DNA form, the CDR3 reads TGTGCAGCAAGCTCACTGGGGTCATCCCGGGACGCCCGACAGATGTTTTTC. This gives the protein CAASSLGSSRDARQMFF.

This clone was seen more than once but under ten times. This DNA's translation differs at residue 6 from TCRdb's protein, which comes from a much larger clone; a read error is likely, and the protein shown is translated from the DNA. J is TRDJ2 and V is TRDV3, with 11 positions matching TRDD3. The V gene's germline CDR1 is TVYSNPD and CDR2 GDNSRS (reference sequence). V shed 1 base and J 1 base; nucleotides not matched to a gene: 17. The CDR3 has 20 residues. DNA of the CDR3: TGTGCCTTTACCGGTCTGGTGGGGGATACGCAAGGGTTTTTGACAGCACAACTCTTCTTT. Residues: CAFTGLVGDTQGFLTAQLFF.